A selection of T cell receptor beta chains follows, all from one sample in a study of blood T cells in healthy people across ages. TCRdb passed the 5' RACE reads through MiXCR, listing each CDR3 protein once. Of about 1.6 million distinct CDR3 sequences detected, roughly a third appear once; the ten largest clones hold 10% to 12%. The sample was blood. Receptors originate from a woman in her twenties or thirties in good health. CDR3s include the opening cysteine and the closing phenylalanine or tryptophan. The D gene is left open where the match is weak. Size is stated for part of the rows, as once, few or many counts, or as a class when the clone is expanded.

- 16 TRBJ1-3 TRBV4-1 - TGCGCCAGCAGCCCTTCTGACGCTTTCTCTGGAAACACCATATATTTT CASSPSDAFSGNTIYF
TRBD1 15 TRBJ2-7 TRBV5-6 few TGTGCCAGCAGCCCTAATCGACAGGGATACCACGAGCAGTACTTC CASSPNRQGYHEQYF
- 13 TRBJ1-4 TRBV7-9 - TGTGCCAGCAGCTCTAACATTAATGAAAAACTGTTTTTT CASSSNINEKLFF
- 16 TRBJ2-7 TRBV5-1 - TGCGCCAGCAGCACTACACCATCCCCGGGACCCTACGGCGAGTACTTC CASSTTPSPGPYGEYF
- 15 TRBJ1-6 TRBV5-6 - TGTGCCAGCAGCGGCGGTCGGGTTCATAATTCACCCCTCCACTTT CASSGGRVHNSPLHF
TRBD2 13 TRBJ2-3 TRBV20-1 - TGCAGTCCTACCGGGGGGGCTACAAATACGCAGTATTTT CSPTGGATNTQYF
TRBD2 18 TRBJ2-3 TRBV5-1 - TGCGCCAGCAGCTTGGCCGGGACTAGCGGGAGAGGATGGGATGCGCAGTATTTT CASSLAGTSGRGWDAQYF
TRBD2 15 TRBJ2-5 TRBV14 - TGTGCCAGCAGCCCCCTTTATAGCGGGGAAGAGACCCAGTACTTC CASSPLYSGEETQYF
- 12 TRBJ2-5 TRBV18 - TGTGCCAGCTCCGAGGAAAGGGAGACCCAGTACTTC CASSEERETQYF
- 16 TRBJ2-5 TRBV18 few TGTGCCAGCTCACCAAACTCGGCACCCAGGCAAGAGACCCAGTACTTC CASSPNSAPRQETQYF
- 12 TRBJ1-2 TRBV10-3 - TGTGCCATCAGTGAGTCCTTGTATGACTACACCTTC CAISESLYDYTF
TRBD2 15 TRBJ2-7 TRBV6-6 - TGTGCCAGCAGCCGGACTAGCGGGGACTCCCACGAGCAGTACTTC CASSRTSGDSHEQYF
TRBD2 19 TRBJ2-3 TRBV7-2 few TGTGCCAGCAGTTTTCGGACTAGCGGGGGGGGAATGGGCACAGATACGCAGTATTTT CASSFRTSGGGMGTDTQYF
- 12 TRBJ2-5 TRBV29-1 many TGCAGCGTTGGTAGCAGGGAAGAGACCCAGTACTTC CSVGSREETQYF
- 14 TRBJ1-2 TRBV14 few TGTGCCAGCAGCCAAGGCTCCGGCGGATATGGCTACACCTTC CASSQGSGGYGYTF
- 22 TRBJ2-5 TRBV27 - TGTGCCAGCGGGCAGGAAGAAGTCGCGGGACAGACATTTACCATATACGCCTACGTGCAGTACTTC CASGQEEVAGQTFTIYAYVQYF
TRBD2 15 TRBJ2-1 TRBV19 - TGTGCCAGTAGTACTAGCGGGGTCTCCTACAATGAGCAGTTCTTC CASSTSGVSYNEQFF
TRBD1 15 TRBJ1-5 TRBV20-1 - TGCAGTGCTATTACGCAGGGGGTTGGCAATCAGCCCCAGCATTTT CSAITQGVGNQPQHF
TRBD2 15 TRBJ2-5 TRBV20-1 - TGCAGTGCTAGAGTAGGGACTAGCTCGTTTGAGACCCAGTACTTC CSARVGTSSFETQYF
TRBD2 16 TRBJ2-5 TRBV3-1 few TGTGCCAGCAGCCTTCCAGGTCGGGGGGGCGAAGAGACCCAGTACTTC CASSLPGRGGEETQYF
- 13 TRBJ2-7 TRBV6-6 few TGTGCCAGCAAAGTTCCGAGCTCCTACGAGCAGTACTTC CASKVPSSYEQYF
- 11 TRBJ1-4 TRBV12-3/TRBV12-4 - TGTGCCAGCAGTGACCGTGAAAAACTGTTTTTT CASSDREKLFF